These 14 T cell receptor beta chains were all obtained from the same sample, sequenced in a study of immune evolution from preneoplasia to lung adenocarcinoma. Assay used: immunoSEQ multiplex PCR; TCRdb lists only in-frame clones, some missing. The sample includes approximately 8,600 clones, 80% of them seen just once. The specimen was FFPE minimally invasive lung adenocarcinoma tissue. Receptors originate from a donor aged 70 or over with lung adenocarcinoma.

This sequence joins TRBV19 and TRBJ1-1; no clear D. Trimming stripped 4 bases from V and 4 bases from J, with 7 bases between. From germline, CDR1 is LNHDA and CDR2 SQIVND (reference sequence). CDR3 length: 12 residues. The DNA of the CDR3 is TGTGCCAGTAGTAAAGGAGGCACTGAAGCTTTCTTT. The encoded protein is CASSKGGTEAFF.

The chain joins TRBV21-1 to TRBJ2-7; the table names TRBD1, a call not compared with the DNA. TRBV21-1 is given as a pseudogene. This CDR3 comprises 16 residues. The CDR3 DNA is TGTGCCAGCAGCACCAAAGACAGGGGCCCTCCCTACGAGCAGTACTTC. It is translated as CASSTKDRGPPYEQYF.

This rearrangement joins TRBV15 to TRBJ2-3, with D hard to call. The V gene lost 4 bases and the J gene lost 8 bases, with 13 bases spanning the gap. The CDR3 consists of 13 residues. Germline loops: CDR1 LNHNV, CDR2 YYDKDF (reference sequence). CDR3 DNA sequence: TGTGCCACCAGCATGGGCTGGGGTGCTACGCAGTATTTT. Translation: CATSMGWGATQYF. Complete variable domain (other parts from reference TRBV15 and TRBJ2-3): DAMVIQNPRYQVTQFGKPVTLSCSQTLNHNVMYWYQQKSSQAPKLLFHYYDKDFNNEADTPDNFQSRRPNTSFCFLDIRSPGLGDTAMYLCATSMGWGATQYFGPGTRLTVL.

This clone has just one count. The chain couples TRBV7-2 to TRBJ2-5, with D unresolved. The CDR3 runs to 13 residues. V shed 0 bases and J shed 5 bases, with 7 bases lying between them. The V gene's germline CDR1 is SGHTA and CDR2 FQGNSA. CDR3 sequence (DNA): TGTGCCAGCAGCTTAGCCGGGTGGGAGACCCAGTACTTC. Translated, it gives CASSLAGWETQYF.

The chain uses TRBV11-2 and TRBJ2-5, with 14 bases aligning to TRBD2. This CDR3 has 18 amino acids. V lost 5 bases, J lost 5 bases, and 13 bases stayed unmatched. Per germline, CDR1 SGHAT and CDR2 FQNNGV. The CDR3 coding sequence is TGTGCCAGCAGCGCAACAGTACCGGGACTAGCGGGAGCTGAGACCCAGTACTTC. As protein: CASSATVPGLAGAETQYF.

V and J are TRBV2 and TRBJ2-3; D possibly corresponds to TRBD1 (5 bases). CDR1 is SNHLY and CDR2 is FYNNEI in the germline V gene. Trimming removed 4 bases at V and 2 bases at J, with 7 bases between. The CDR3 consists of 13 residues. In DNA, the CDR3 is TGTGCCAGCAGTGGACAGATCACAGATACGCAGTATTTT. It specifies CASSGQITDTQYF.

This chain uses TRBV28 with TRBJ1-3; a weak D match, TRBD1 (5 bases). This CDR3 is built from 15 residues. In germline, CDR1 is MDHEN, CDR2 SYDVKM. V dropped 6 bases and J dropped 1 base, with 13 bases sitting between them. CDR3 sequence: CASSAAKGSGNTIYF. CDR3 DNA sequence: TGTGCCAGCAGCGCCGCCAAGGGGTCTGGAAACACCATATATTTT.

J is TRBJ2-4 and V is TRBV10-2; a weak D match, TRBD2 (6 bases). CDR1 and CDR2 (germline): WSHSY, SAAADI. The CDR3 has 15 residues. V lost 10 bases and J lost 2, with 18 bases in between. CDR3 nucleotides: TGCGCCACCTTAGATGGAGGGCAAACCAAAAACATTCAGTACTTC. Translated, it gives CATLDGGQTKNIQYF.

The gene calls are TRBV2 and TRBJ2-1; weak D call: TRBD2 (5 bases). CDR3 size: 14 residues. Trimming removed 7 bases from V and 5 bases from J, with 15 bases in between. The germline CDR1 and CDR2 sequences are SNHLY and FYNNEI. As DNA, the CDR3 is TGTGCCAGCAAGGCCCTAGCTTGGGACAATGAGCAGTTCTTC. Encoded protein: CASKALAWDNEQFF.

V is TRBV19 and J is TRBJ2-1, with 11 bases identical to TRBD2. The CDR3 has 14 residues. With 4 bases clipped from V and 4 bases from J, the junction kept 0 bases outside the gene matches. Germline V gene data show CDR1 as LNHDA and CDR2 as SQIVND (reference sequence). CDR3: CASSTSGGYNEQFF. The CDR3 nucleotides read TGTGCCAGTAGTACTAGCGGGGGGTACAATGAGCAGTTCTTC.

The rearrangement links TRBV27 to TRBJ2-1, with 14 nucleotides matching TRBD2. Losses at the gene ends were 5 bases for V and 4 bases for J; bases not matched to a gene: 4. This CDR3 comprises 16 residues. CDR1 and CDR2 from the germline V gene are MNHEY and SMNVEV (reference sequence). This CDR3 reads CASSPRLAGGYNEQFF. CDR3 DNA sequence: TGTGCCAGCAGTCCCCGACTAGCGGGAGGGTACAATGAGCAGTTCTTC.

The CDR3 DNA reads TGCGCCAGCAGTAACCTCAGCGGGAGGGTCCAGGGCGAGCAGTTCTTC. Translation gives CASSNLSGRVQGEQFF. The chain links TRBV4-1 to TRBJ2-1, with 10 bases fitting TRBD2. The CDR3 is 16 amino acids. The V and J ends lost 6 bases and 10 bases, in that order; junction bases with no gene match: 15. CDR1 is MGHRA, CDR2 YSYEKL, per germline.

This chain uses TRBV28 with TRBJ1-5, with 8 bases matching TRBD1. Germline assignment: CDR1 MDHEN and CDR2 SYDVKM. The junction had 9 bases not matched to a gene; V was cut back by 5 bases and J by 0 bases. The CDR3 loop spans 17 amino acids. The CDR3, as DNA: TGTGCCAGCAGTCCCGGGACAGGACTAAATAGCAATCAGCCCCAGCATTTT. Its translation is CASSPGTGLNSNQPQHF.

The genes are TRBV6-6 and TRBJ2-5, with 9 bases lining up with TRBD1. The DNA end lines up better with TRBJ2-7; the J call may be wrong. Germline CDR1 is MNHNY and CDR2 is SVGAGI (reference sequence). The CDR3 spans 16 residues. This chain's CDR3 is CASIPPPGTGHYEQYF. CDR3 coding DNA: TGTGCCAGCATTCCCCCGCCTGGGACAGGGCACTACGAGCAGTACTTC.